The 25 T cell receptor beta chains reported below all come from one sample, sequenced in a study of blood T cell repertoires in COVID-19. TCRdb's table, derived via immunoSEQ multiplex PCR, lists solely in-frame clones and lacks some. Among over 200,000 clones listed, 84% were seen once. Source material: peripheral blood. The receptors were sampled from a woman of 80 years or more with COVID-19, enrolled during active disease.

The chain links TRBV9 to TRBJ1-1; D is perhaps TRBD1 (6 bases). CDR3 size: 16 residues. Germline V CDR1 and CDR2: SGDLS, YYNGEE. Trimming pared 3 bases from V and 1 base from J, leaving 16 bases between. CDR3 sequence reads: CASSGKTGLGNTEAFF. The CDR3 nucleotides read TGTGCCAGCAGCGGAAAAACAGGGCTTGGGAACACTGAAGCTTTCTTT.

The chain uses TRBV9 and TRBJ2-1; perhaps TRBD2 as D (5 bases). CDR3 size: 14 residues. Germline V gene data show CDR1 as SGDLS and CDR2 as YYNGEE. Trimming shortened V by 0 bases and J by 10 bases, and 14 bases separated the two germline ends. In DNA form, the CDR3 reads TGTGCCAGCAGCGTAGAGAGAAGCTCGGGGGAGCAGTTCTTC. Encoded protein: CASSVERSSGEQFF.

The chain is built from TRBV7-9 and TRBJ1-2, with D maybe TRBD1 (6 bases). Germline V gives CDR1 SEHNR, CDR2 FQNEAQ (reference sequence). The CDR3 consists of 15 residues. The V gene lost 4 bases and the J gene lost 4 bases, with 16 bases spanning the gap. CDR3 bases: TGTGCCAGCAGCTCCCCGACAGGCGTACTCTATGGCTACACCTTC. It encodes CASSSPTGVLYGYTF.

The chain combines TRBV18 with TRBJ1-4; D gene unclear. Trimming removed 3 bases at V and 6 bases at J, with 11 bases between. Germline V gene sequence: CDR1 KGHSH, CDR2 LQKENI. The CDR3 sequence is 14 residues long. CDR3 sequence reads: CASSPIGVDEKLFF. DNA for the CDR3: TGTGCCAGCTCACCGATCGGGGTAGATGAAAAACTGTTTTTT.

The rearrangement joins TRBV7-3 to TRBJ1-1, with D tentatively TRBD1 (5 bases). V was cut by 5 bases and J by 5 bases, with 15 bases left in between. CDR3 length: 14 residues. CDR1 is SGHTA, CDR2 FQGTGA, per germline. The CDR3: CASSLSSGGTEAFF. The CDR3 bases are TGTGCCAGCAGCCTAAGTTCGGGGGGGACTGAAGCTTTCTTT.

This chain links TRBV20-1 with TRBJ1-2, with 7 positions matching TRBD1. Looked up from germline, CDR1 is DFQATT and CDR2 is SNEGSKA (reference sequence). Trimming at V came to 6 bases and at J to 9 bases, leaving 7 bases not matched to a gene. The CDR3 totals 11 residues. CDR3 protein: CSAEQGRRYTF. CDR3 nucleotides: TGCAGTGCAGAACAGGGGAGACGCTACACCTTC.

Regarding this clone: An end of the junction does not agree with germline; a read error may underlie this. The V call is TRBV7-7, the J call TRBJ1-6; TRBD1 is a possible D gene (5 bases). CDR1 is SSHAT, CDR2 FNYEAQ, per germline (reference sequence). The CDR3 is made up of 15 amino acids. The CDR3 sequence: CASSLTSGSNSPLHF. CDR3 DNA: TGTGCTAGCAGCTTAACGTCAGGGTCTAATTCACCCCTCCACTTT. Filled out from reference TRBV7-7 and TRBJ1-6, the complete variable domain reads GAGVSQSPRYKVTKRGQDVTLRCDPISSHATLYWYQQALGQGPEFLTYFNYEAQPDKSGLPSDRFSAERPEGSISTLTIQRTEQRDSAMYRCASSLTSGSNSPLHFGNGTRLTVT.

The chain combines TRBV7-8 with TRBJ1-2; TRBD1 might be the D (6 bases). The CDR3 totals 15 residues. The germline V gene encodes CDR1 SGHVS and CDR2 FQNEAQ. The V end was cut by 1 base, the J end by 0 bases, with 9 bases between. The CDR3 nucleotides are TGTGCCAGCAGCTTAGGTGGGGGCCCTAACTATGGCTACACCTTC. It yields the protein CASSLGGGPNYGYTF.

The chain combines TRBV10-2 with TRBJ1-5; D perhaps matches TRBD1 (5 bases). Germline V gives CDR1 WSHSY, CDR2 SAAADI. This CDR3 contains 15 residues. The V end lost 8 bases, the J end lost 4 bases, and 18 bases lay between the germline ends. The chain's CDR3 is CASGGDPRMNQPQHF. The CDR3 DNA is TGCGCCAGCGGGGGGGACCCACGGATGAATCAGCCCCAGCATTTT.

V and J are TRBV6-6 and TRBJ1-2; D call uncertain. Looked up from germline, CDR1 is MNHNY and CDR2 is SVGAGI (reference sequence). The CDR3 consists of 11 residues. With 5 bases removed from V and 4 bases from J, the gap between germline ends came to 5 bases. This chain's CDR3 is CASSNIYGYTF. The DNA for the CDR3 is TGTGCCAGCAGTAACATCTATGGCTACACCTTC.

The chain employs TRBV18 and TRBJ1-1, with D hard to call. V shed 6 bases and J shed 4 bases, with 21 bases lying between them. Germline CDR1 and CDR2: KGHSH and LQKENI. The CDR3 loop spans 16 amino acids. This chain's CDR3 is CASSVSGTPRATEAFF. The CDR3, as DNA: TGTGCCAGCTCCGTATCAGGCACCCCCCGAGCCACTGAAGCTTTCTTT.

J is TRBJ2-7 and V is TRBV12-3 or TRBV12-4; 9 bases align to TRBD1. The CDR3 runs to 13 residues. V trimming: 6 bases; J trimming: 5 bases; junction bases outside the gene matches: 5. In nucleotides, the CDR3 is TGTGCCAGCAGGGGACAGGGATTCCACGAGCAGTACTTC. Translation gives CASRGQGFHEQYF.

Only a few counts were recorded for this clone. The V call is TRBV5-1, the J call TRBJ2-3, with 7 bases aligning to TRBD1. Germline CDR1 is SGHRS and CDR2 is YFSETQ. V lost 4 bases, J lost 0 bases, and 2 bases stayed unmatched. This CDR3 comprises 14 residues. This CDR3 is CASSPTGSTDTQYF. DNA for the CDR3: TGCGCCAGCAGCCCGACAGGGAGCACAGATACGCAGTATTTT. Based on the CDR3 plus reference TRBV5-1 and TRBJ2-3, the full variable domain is KAGVTQTPRYLIKTRGQQVTLSCSPISGHRSVSWYQQTPGQGLQFLFEYFSETQRNKGNFPGRFSGRQFSNSRSEMNVSTLELGDSALYLCASSPTGSTDTQYFGPGTRLTVL.

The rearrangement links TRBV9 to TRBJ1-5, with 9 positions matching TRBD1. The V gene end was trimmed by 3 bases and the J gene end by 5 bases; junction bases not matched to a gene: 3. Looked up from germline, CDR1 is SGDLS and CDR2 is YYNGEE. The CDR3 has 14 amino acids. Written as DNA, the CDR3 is TGTGCCAGCAGCGCCGGACAGGGGTATCAGCCCCAGCATTTT. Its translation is CASSAGQGYQPQHF.

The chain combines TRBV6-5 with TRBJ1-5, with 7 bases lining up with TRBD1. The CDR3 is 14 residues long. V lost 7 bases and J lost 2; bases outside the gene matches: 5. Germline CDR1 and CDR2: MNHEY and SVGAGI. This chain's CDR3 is CASTWDSRNQPQHF. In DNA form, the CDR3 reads TGTGCCAGCACCTGGGACAGCCGCAATCAGCCCCAGCATTTT.

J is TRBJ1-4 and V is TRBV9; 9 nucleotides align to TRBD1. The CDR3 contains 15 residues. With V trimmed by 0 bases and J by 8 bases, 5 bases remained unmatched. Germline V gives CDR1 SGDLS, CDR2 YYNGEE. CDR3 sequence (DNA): TGTGCCAGCAGCGTAGCTGGACAGGGGCGGGAAAAACTGTTTTTT. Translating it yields CASSVAGQGREKLFF. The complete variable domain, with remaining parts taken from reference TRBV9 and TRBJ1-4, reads DSGVTQTPKHLITATGQRVTLRCSPRSGDLSVYWYQQSLDQGLQFLIQYYNGEERAKGNILERFSAQQFPDLHSELNLSSLELGDSALYFCASSVAGQGREKLFFGSGTQLSVL.

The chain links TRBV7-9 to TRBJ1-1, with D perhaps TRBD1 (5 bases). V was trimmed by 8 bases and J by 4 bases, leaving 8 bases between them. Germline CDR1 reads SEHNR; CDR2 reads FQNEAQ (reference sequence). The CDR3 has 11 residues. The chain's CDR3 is CASEQVTEAFF. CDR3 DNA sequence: TGTGCCAGCGAACAGGTCACTGAAGCTTTCTTT. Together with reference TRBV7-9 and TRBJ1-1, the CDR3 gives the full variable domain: DTGVSQNPRHKITKRGQNVTFRCDPISEHNRLYWYRQTLGQGPEFLTYFQNEAQLEKSRLLSDRFSAERPKGSFSTLEIQRTEQGDSAMYLCASEQVTEAFFGQGTRLTVV.

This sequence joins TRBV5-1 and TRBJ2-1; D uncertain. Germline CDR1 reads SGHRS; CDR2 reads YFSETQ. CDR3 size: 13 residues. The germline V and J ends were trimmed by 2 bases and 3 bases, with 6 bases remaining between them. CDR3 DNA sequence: TGCGCCAGCAGCTTTTCCGGCTACAATGAGCAGTTCTTC. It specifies CASSFSGYNEQFF.

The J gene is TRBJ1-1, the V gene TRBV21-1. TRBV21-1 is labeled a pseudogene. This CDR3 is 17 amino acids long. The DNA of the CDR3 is TGTGCCAGCATCACGCCCAAGGTGAGGTGGCTTAACACTGAAGCTTTCTTT. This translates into CASITPKVRWLNTEAFF.

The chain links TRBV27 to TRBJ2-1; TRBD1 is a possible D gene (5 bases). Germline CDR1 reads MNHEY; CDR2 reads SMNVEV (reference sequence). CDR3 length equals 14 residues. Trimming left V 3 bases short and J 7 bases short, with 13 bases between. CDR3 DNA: TGTGCCAGCAGTTTCGGTCAGGGATTGAATGAGCAGTTCTTC. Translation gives CASSFGQGLNEQFF.

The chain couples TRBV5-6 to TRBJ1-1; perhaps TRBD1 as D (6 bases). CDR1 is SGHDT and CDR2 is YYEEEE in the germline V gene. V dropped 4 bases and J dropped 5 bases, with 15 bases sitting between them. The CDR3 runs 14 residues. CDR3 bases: TGTGCCAGCAGCGGTACAGGGTCGAGGACTGAAGCTTTCTTT. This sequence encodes CASSGTGSRTEAFF.

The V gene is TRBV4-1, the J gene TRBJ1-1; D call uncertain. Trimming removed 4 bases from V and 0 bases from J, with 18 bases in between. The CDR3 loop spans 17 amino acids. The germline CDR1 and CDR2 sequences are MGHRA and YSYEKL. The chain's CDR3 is CASSPRSGETMNTEAFF. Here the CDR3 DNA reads TGCGCCAGCAGCCCTCGGAGCGGGGAAACAATGAACACTGAAGCTTTCTTT.

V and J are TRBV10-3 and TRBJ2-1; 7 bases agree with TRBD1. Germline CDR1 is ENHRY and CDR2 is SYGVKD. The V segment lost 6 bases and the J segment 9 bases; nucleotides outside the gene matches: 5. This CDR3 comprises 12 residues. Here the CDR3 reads CAIRTGTREQFF. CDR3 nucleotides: TGTGCCATCAGGACAGGGACCCGTGAGCAGTTCTTC.

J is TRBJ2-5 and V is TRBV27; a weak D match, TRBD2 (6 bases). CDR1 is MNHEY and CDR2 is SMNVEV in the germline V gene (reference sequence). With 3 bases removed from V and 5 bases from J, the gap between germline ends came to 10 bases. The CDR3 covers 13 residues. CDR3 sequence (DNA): TGTGCCAGCAGTTTCGGGGGTTCGGAGACCCAGTACTTC. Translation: CASSFGGSETQYF.

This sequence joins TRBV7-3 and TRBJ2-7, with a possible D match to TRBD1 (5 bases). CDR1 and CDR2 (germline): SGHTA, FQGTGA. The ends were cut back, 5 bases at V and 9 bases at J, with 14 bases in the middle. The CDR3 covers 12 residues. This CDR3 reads CASSPGHSVQYF. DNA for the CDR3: TGTGCCAGCAGCCCCGGACATTCGGTGCAGTACTTC.